These T cell receptor beta chains were read from a single sample in a study of blood T cell repertoires in COVID-19. Repertoires were generated with immunoSEQ multiplex PCR, while TCRdb's copy carries only in-frame clones and drops some. This table has about 140,000 clones, about nine tenths appearing once. Sequenced sample: peripheral blood. These receptors came from a woman aged 80 or over with acute or convalescent COVID-19. Each CDR3 is given with its conserved first and last residue. D genes are given only for firm matches. The size entry is marked missing in some rows and otherwise reads once, few, many or a size class.

d_gene | j_gene | abundance | v_gene | CDR3nt | CDR3aa
TRBD1 | TRBJ1-6 | . | TRBV20-1 | TGCAGTGCTAGTAACGACAGGGGTAGTTCACCCCTCCACTTT | CSASNDRGSSPLHF
TRBD1 | TRBJ2-3 | . | TRBV25-1 | TGTGCCAGCAGCAGGACAGGGTCATTTGATACGCAGTATTTT | CASSRTGSFDTQYF
. | TRBJ2-7 | . | TRBV21-1 | TGTGCCAGCAGCAGGGGACAGGGAGGCTACTACGAGCAGTACTTC | CASSRGQGGYYEQYF
. | TRBJ1-6 | . | TRBV12-3/TRBV12-4 | TGTGCCAGCTGGAGGCAGGGGATCTCGCCCCTCCACTTT | CASWRQGISPLHF
TRBD1 | TRBJ1-6 | . | TRBV2 | TGTGCCAGCAGTGGTCGGACAGGGAATAATTCACCCCTCCACTTT | CASSGRTGNNSPLHF
TRBD1 | TRBJ2-7 | . | TRBV5-1 | TGCGCCAGCAGTTCCCTCGGACAGGGGGCGTCCTACGAGCAGTACTTC | CASSSLGQGASYEQYF
. | TRBJ1-4 | . | TRBV7-9 | TGTGCCAGCAGCCCCCCTACTAATGAAAAACTGTTTTTT | CASSPPTNEKLFF
. | TRBJ1-1 | . | TRBV7-9 | TGTGCCAGCAGCTTAGGCAGGGCCCGGGTATACACTGAAGCTTTCTTT | CASSLGRARVYTEAFF
. | TRBJ2-5 | once | TRBV9 | TGTGCCAGCAGCCACCCGGCCAACACGGGGACCCAGTACTTC | CASSHPANTGTQYF
. | TRBJ2-2 | . | TRBV20-1 | TGCAGTGCTAGTTCGTCCCCTCTCGGGGGCACCGGGGAGCTGTTTTTT | CSASSSPLGGTGELFF
. | TRBJ1-6 | . | TRBV7-9 | TGTGCCAGCAGCTTACGAACAGGGAACTCACCCCTCCACTTT | CASSLRTGNSPLHF
. | TRBJ2-7 | . | TRBV2 | TGTGCCAGCAGAGCCGACGGTGACCTCGGGGAGTACTTC | CASRADGDLGEYF
TRBD1 | TRBJ1-1 | . | TRBV5-1 | TGCGCCAGCAGCCCGTGGACAGGGAACACTGAAGCTTTCTTT | CASSPWTGNTEAFF
. | TRBJ2-7 | . | TRBV4-1 | TGCGCCAGCAGCCAAGATCGCACGGGGATTTCCTACGAGCAGTACTTC | CASSQDRTGISYEQYF
. | TRBJ1-1 | once | TRBV5-1 | TGCGCCAGCAGCTTGGCAGGGGAGTATGGTGAAGCTTTCTTT | CASSLAGEYGEAFF
. | TRBJ1-2 | . | TRBV3-1/TRBV3-2 | TGTGCCAGCAGCCATACGGGACTCCTTAACTATGGCTACACCTTC | CASSHTGLLNYGYTF
. | TRBJ1-2 | . | TRBV19 | TGTGCCAGTACAACGGGAGGGTTTTTAAGTTCAGACTATGGCTACACCTTC | CASTTGGFLSSDYGYTF
TRBD2 | TRBJ2-1 | once | TRBV18 | TGTGCCAGCTCACTTCAACGGGGGGGCGTGTTCTTC | CASSLQRGGVFF
. | TRBJ2-3 | . | TRBV6-1 | TGTGCCAGCAGTGAGTCCAGTTCCACAGATACGCAGTATTTT | CASSESSSTDTQYF
. | TRBJ2-2 | . | TRBV5-8 | TGTGCCAGCAGTATGGGGTCGTCAGGAGGAACCGGGGAGCTGTTTTTT | CASSMGSSGGTGELFF
TRBD2 | TRBJ2-3 | once | TRBV12-5 | TGTGCTAGTGGGCTAGCGGGGGGGGATACGCAGTATTTT | CASGLAGGDTQYF
. | TRBJ2-3 | . | TRBV5-1 | TGCGCCAGCAGCTTGCCTCAGAACACAGATACGCAGTATTTT | CASSLPQNTDTQYF
. | TRBJ1-2 | . | TRBV29-1 | TGCAGCGTTGAGGGTCAGGTTAACTATGGCTACACCTTC | CSVEGQVNYGYTF
. | TRBJ1-4 | . | TRBV5-1 | TGCGCCAGCAGCTTGTACGGGGGTAATGAAAAACTGTTTTTT | CASSLYGGNEKLFF
TRBD1 | TRBJ1-1 | . | TRBV7-9 | TGTGCCAGCAGCTTTTCAGGGGGAAGGACTGAAGCTTTCTTT | CASSFSGGRTEAFF
. | TRBJ1-1 | . | TRBV2 | TGTGCCAGCATTTACTACACTGAAGCTTTCTTT | CASIYYTEAFF
. | TRBJ1-1 | . | TRBV30 | TGTGCCTGGACTCTAAGTGGAGGGAGGGCTGAAGCTTTCTTT | CAWTLSGGRAEAFF
TRBD1 | TRBJ2-7 | once | TRBV6-2/TRBV6-3 | TGTGCCAGCAGTGATGGGACAGTGTGGAGGTACGAGCAGTACTTC | CASSDGTVWRYEQYF
TRBD2 | TRBJ2-1 | few | TRBV4-3 | TGCGCCAGCAGCCAAGACGAGCGGGGGGACTATGAGCAGTTCTTC | CASSQDERGDYEQFF
TRBD2 | TRBJ2-5 | . | TRBV28 | TGTGCCAGCAGTTTCGGGCTAGCGGGGCGAGAGACCCAGTACTTC | CASSFGLAGRETQYF
TRBD2 | TRBJ2-1 | . | TRBV7-9 | TGTGCCGGGGCGGGGGACTACAATGAGCAGTTCTTC | CAGAGDYNEQFF
TRBD2 | TRBJ2-5 | . | TRBV5-1 | TGCGCCAGCAGCTTGGCGGGACTAGCGGGGGGGCCTGAGACCCAGTACTTC | CASSLAGLAGGPETQYF
TRBD1 | TRBJ1-4 | . | TRBV6-6 | TGTGCCAGCAGACAGGTCCCTGGGACAGGGCCCGAAAAACTGTTTTTT | CASRQVPGTGPEKLFF
. | TRBJ2-3 | once | TRBV30 | TGTGCCTGGAGACCTGCGGGGCGTTTGGATACGCAGTATTTT | CAWRPAGRLDTQYF
TRBD1 | TRBJ2-2 | . | TRBV11-3 | TGTGCCAGCAGCTCCGGGACAGGGGTCGTCGGGGAGCTGTTTTTT | CASSSGTGVVGELFF
. | TRBJ1-1 | . | TRBV6-5 | TGTGCCAGCAGTTACGGGGCGTTGAACACTGAAGCTTTCTTT | CASSYGALNTEAFF
. | TRBJ2-1 | . | TRBV5-1 | TGCGCCAGCAGCTTGTTGCCGGCAGGGAATGAGCAGTTCTTC | CASSLLPAGNEQFF
. | TRBJ2-5 | . | TRBV6-6 | TGTGCCAGCACCATAGCGGAAGAGACCCAGTACTTC | CASTIAEETQYF
. | TRBJ1-6 | . | TRBV19 | TGTGCCAGTAGCACCCGGGACTTCTATAATTCACCCCTCCACTTT | CASSTRDFYNSPLHF
. | TRBJ1-1 | once | TRBV7-9 | TGTGCCAGCAGCGCGGGACACACTGAAGCTTTCTTT | CASSAGHTEAFF
. | TRBJ2-5 | . | TRBV10-3 | TGTGCCATCAGTGCCCGAGTCGGGGGGCTTGTTGAGACCCAGTACTTC | CAISARVGGLVETQYF
. | TRBJ1-1 | . | TRBV11-3 | TGTGCCAGCAGCTTAGATGGCCAGAACACTGAAGCTTTCTTT | CASSLDGQNTEAFF